This T cell receptor beta chain was captured by sequencing in a study of CD8+ T cells in alopecia areata. Extracted from the samples, RNA was reverse transcribed into cDNA to serve as the sequencing template. Repertoires were generated with immunoSEQ multiplex PCR, while TCRdb's copy carries only in-frame clones and drops some. The data hold about 180,000 clones, with about 54% observed a single time. Findings and limits, study-wide: Just one nonresponder means the tie between baseline CD8+ expansion and response stays uncertain.

A note on this clone: Its antigen is currently unknown.

This CDR3 has 13 amino acids. Germline V lookup: CDR1 ENHRY, CDR2 SYGVKD. V was pared by 6 bases and J by 0 bases, with 9 bases between. The treatment here: oral pan-JAK inhibitor, 5-10 mg twice daily. Both CD4+ and CD8+ T cells were separated by sorting PBMCs. J is TRBJ2-7 and V is TRBV10-3, with D perhaps matching TRBD1 (5 bases). The receptor was derived from a human donor with alopecia areata. The sample here was CD4+ T cells sorted from blood, taken at approximately week 56, from a patient treated with tofacitinib. CDR3 sequence reads: CAIRETDSYEQYF. CDR3 nucleotides: TGTGCCATCAGGGAGACAGACTCCTACGAGCAGTACTTC.